These 8 T cell receptor beta chains were all obtained from the same sample, sequenced in a study of a mutant IDH1 vaccine in newly diagnosed glioma. The protocol was immunoSEQ multiplex PCR, while the TCRdb copy is restricted to in-frame clones and leaves out a portion. The repertoire consists of roughly 43,000 clones, with roughly 80% occurring once and the leading ten covering 5% to 6.5%. Time point specified: week 23, last vaccination. What each vaccine dose contained was 300 ug of mutant IDH1 20-mer peptide, accompanied by topical imiquimod. For these receptors, no antigen is known. This specimen consisted of PBMCs, obtained from a glioma patient whose treatment included an IDH1 peptide vaccine. The receptors were sampled from a man in his fifties or sixties with glioma.

This clone is termed medium-sized. For the CDR3, the DNA is TGTGCCGTATCGGGACAGGAGTACAATGAGCAGTTCTTC. Translating it yields CAVSGQEYNEQFF. V is TRBV30 and J is TRBJ2-1; 8 bases agree with TRBD1. Germline CDR1 reads GTSNPN; CDR2 reads SVGIG (reference sequence). This CDR3 spans 13 amino acids. Trimming cost V 8 bases and J 4 bases; bases outside gene matches: 7.

As to this clone: A much larger clone sits a single nucleotide away, making a read error possible. The rearrangement links TRBV7-2 to TRBJ2-2; D remains unclear. V was pared by 3 bases and J by 1 base, with 3 bases between. CDR1 SGHTA and CDR2 FQGNSA come from the germline V gene. The CDR3 runs 13 residues. The CDR3 bases are TGTGCCAGCAGCTTTGGGAACACCGGGGAGCTGTTTTTT. Encoded protein: CASSFGNTGELFF. Looking up the rest from reference TRBV7-2 and TRBJ2-2 gives the full variable domain: GAGVSQSPSNKVTEKGKDVELRCDPISGHTALYWYRQSLGQGLEFLIYFQGNSAPDKSGLPSDRFSAERTGGSVSTLTIQRTQQEDSAVYLCASSFGNTGELFFGEGSRLTVL.

The chain combines TRBV10-3 with TRBJ1-4; 10 bases line up with TRBD1. The CDR3 has 17 amino acids. Germline CDR1 is ENHRY and CDR2 is SYGVKD. Losses at the gene ends were 0 bases for V and 6 bases for J; bases not matched to a gene: 7. The CDR3 loop reads CAISESPRGTGDEKLFF. The CDR3 nucleotides are TGTGCCATCAGTGAGTCCCCCCGCGGGACAGGGGATGAAAAACTGTTTTTT.

V usage is TRBV4-1 and J usage is TRBJ2-1; 9 nucleotides line up with TRBD2. Germline lookup yields CDR1 MGHRA and CDR2 YSYEKL. The junction had 10 bases not matched to a gene; V was cut back by 0 bases and J by 7 bases. CDR3 length: 17 amino acids. For the CDR3, the DNA is TGCGCCAGCAGCCAAGATAGGGCGGCGGGGGGGTTAAATGAGCAGTTCTTC. This translates into CASSQDRAAGGLNEQFF.

The chain recombines TRBV9 with TRBJ2-1; TRBD2 is a possible D gene (6 bases). The CDR3 is 16 residues long. The germline V and J ends were trimmed by 0 bases and 6 bases, with 16 bases remaining between them. Germline assignment: CDR1 SGDLS and CDR2 YYNGEE. CDR3 loop: CASSVGTLGLGNEQFF. CDR3 coding DNA: TGTGCCAGCAGCGTAGGGACGTTGGGACTGGGCAATGAGCAGTTCTTC.

The genes are TRBV6-4 and TRBJ2-1, with 14 bases matching TRBD2. CDR1 and CDR2 from the germline V gene are MRHNA and SNTAGT. This CDR3 is built from 16 residues. V was clipped by 7 bases and J by 9 bases; unmatched bases: 11. The CDR3, as DNA: TGTGCCAGCACTCAGACTAGCGGGGGGGACCAGGGTGAGCAGTTCTTC. Its protein is CASTQTSGGDQGEQFF.

CDR3 bases: TGTGCCAGCAGTTTAGGGGGACAGGGGTATAGCAATCAGCCCCAGCATTTT. Translated: CASSLGGQGYSNQPQHF. The gene calls are TRBV27 and TRBJ1-5, with 10 bases fitting TRBD1. Germline CDR1 is MNHEY and CDR2 is SMNVEV (reference sequence). This CDR3 region has 17 residues. The V segment lost 2 bases and the J segment 0 bases; nucleotides outside the gene matches: 4.

The DNA of the CDR3 is TGTGCCAGCATGTTGGGGAACCAAGAGACCCAGTACTTC. It specifies CASMLGNQETQYF. The chain carries TRBV2 and TRBJ2-5; unclear D gene. The CDR3 runs to 13 residues. Per the germline V gene, CDR1 is SNHLY and CDR2 is FYNNEI. Trimming took off 7 bases at V and 0 bases at J, with 9 bases between the two ends.